This T cell receptor beta chain is drawn from a study of shared clonotypes between healthy human individuals. The study drew all its donors from Caucasian adults living in Nashville, Tennessee. CD45RA+ naive and CD45RA-negative memory subsets were separated from CD4+ cells. Repertoires were generated with immunoSEQ multiplex PCR, while TCRdb's copy carries only in-frame clones and drops some. The sample lists some 500,000 clones; 90% to 97% were seen once. Study findings and constraints: Sorted-subset sequencing was shown by rarefaction to be incomplete despite large depth.

This clone was seen a handful of times. Its antigen is unidentified. The sequence came from a woman in her 30s in good health. The specimen was naive CD4+ T cells sorted from blood. Sample subset: CD45RA+ positively selected.

The CDR3 DNA reads TGCGCCAGCAGCTATCCGGGACAGACCTACGAGCAGTACTTC. Its translation: CASSYPGQTYEQYF. The chain combines TRBV4-1 with TRBJ2-7; the match to TRBD1 covers 7 bases. Germline V gives CDR1 MGHRA, CDR2 YSYEKL. This CDR3 comprises 14 residues. Trimming removed 5 bases from V and 2 bases from J; junction bases left unmatched: 6.